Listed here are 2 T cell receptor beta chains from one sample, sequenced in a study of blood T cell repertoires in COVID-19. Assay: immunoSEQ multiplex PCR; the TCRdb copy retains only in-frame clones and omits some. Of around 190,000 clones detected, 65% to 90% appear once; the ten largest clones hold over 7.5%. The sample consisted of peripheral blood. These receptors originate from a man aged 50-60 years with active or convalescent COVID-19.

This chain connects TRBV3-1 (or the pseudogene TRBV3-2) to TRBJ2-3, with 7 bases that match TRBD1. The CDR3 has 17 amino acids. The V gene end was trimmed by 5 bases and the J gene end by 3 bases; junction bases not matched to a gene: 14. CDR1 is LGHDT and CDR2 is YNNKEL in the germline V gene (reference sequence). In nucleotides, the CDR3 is TGTGCCAGCAGCTTGGGGACAGTCAACGTCGGGACAGATACGCAGTATTTT. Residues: CASSLGTVNVGTDTQYF.

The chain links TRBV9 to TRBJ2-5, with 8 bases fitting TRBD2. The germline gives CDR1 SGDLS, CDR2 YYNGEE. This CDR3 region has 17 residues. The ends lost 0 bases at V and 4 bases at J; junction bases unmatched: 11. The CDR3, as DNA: TGTGCCAGCAGCGTAGGATTGCGGGAGGTTGGTAGAGAGACCCAGTACTTC. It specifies CASSVGLREVGRETQYF.